Below, 27 T cell receptor beta chains from the same sample are listed, as sequenced in a study of T cells in Graves' hyperthyroidism and ophthalmopathy. From RNA transcripts, TCR beta CDR3 regions were amplified. HTBI primers were the set used in a first-round RT-PCR of the TCR CDR3. In TCRdb, the multiplex PCR reads were re-called with MiXCR into one record per CDR3 protein. This sample carries around 350,000 distinct CDR3 sequences, 15% to 17% of them seen once, and the ten largest clones take around a quarter. Material: blood. Receptor source: a woman between 18 and 29 years old with Graves' hyperthyroidism that later progressed to Graves' ophthalmopathy.

This clonotype occurred many times. The V call is TRBV20-1, the J call TRBJ2-5; 10 bases map to TRBD2. The CDR3 contains 16 residues. Germline CDR1 and CDR2: DFQATT and SNEGSKA (reference sequence). V lost 1 base, J lost 5 bases, and 10 bases stayed unmatched. The CDR3 loop reads CSARVLAGGLWETQYF. The CDR3 DNA sequence: TGCAGTGCTAGAGTGTTAGCGGGAGGTTTGTGGGAGACCCAGTACTTC.

This clonotype was counted many times. The J gene is TRBJ2-1, the V gene TRBV30; possibly TRBD1 or TRBD2 for D (6 bases each). CDR3 size: 16 residues. Trimming pared 4 bases from V and 0 bases from J, leaving 16 bases between. Germline values: CDR1 GTSNPN, CDR2 SVGIG (reference sequence). The CDR3 spells CAWKGGTGSSYNEQFF. In nucleotides, the CDR3 is TGTGCCTGGAAAGGGGGGACTGGGAGCTCCTACAATGAGCAGTTCTTC. Full variable domain (outside the CDR3, taken from reference TRBV30 and TRBJ2-1): SQTIHQWPATLVQPVGSPLSLECTVEGTSNPNLYWYRQAAGRGLQLLFYSVGIGQISSEVPQNLSASRPQDRQFILSSKKLLLSDSGFYLCAWKGGTGSSYNEQFFGPGTRLTVL.

In its sample, this clonotype was seen many times. This chain joins TRBV3-1 and TRBJ1-1; D is uncertain. The CDR3 totals 13 residues. With 6 bases removed from V and 6 bases from J, the gap between germline ends came to 14 bases. The germline V gene has CDR1 LGHDT and CDR2 YNNKEL (reference sequence). This CDR3 reads CASSNLGSAEAFF. The CDR3 region has the DNA TGTGCCAGCAGTAACCTTGGATCCGCTGAAGCTTTCTTT.

The J gene is TRBJ1-2, the V gene TRBV28; 8 bases agree with TRBD1. CDR1 is MDHEN and CDR2 is SYDVKM in the germline V gene. After removal of 4 bases from V and 4 bases from J, the junction contained 5 bases not matched to a gene. The CDR3 is 14 amino acids. CDR3 nucleotide sequence: TGTGCCAGCAGTTCGGACAGGGAGGGCTATGGCTACACCTTC. Its translation is CASSSDREGYGYTF.

The table lists this clonotype with many counts. The chain has TRBV2 and TRBJ2-3; 10 bases are shared with TRBD2. Germline values: CDR1 SNHLY, CDR2 FYNNEI. With 4 bases clipped from V and 0 bases from J, the junction kept 4 bases outside the gene matches. CDR3 length: 16 residues. The CDR3 DNA reads TGTGCCAGCAGTGCCCTAGCGGGGGCTAGCACAGATACGCAGTATTTT. It yields the protein CASSALAGASTDTQYF. The full variable domain, in which reference TRBV2 and TRBJ2-3 provide the parts outside the CDR3, is EPEVTQTPSHQVTQMGQEVILRCVPISNHLYFYWYRQILGQKVEFLVSFYNNEISEKSEIFDDQFSVERPDGSNFTLKIRSTKLEDSAMYFCASSALAGASTDTQYFGPGTRLTVL.

The chain employs TRBV6-1 and TRBJ2-1; maybe TRBD1 (5 bases). Germline V gene lookup returns CDR1 MNHNS and CDR2 SASEGT. The CDR3 totals 18 residues. V lost 7 bases to trimming and J lost 0 bases, with 22 bases between them. For the CDR3, the DNA is TGTGCCAGCATGGGGCAGACCCCAACCCCCAGCTCCTACAATGAGCAGTTCTTC. It yields the protein CASMGQTPTPSSYNEQFF.

The chain couples TRBV28 to TRBJ2-2; D is unclear. In germline, CDR1 is MDHEN, CDR2 SYDVKM. This CDR3 contains 15 residues. V lost 2 bases, J lost 6 bases, and 13 bases lay in between. The CDR3 reads CASSLNALKSGELFF. The CDR3 DNA is TGTGCCAGCAGTTTAAATGCCTTAAAATCCGGGGAGCTGTTTTTT.

In its sample, this clonotype was seen many times. Written as DNA, the CDR3 is TGCAGCGGACAGGGGGCAAGGGGCTACACCTTC. Its translation: CSGQGARGYTF. This rearrangement joins TRBV29-1 to TRBJ1-2; 10 bases fit TRBD1. The V gene's germline CDR1 is SQVTM and CDR2 ANQGSEA. This CDR3 has 11 residues. V dropped 7 bases and J dropped 8; count of bases not matched to a gene: 4.

This clonotype was seen many times. CDR3: CASSQELDSYEQYF. As DNA, the CDR3 is TGTGCCAGCAGCCAAGAATTGGACAGCTACGAGCAGTACTTC. The chain uses TRBV3-1 and TRBJ2-7, with D perhaps TRBD1 (6 bases). CDR3 length: 14 residues. Germline V gene data show CDR1 as LGHDT and CDR2 as YNNKEL (reference sequence). V was shortened by 0 bases and J by 3 bases, with 9 bases between the two germline ends.

This clonotype showed up many times. The chain joins TRBV11-1 to TRBJ2-3, with TRBD2 matching over 14 bases. The CDR3 is made up of 13 amino acids. With V trimmed by 5 bases and J by 14 bases, 6 bases remained unmatched. CDR1 is SGHAT, CDR2 FQDESV, per germline (reference sequence). CDR3 loop: CASSQGLAGVGYF. CDR3 DNA sequence: TGTGCCAGCAGCCAGGGACTAGCGGGAGTGGGGTATTTT.

The chain is built from TRBV20-1 and TRBJ2-3, with a weak D call TRBD2 (5 bases). The CDR3 has 16 residues. CDR1 is DFQATT, CDR2 SNEGSKA, per germline (reference sequence). Trimming took off 0 bases at V and 4 bases at J, with 17 bases between the two ends. The CDR3 sequence: CSARDLRAGYPDTQYF. In DNA form, the CDR3 reads TGCAGTGCTAGAGATTTAAGGGCGGGTTATCCAGATACGCAGTATTTT.

Ten or more counts support this clonotype. The chain has TRBV4-2 and TRBJ2-7; 8 bases line up with TRBD2. CDR1 and CDR2 from the germline V gene are LGHNA and YNFKEQ. This CDR3 comprises 15 residues. J gave up 1 base and V 1 base, and 3 bases lay outside the gene matches. The CDR3 coding sequence is TGTGCCAGCAGCCAAGCGGCTAGCGGGTCCTACGAGCAGTACTTC. Its protein is CASSQAASGSYEQYF.

V and J are TRBV3-1 and TRBJ2-7; perhaps D is TRBD1 or TRBD2 (5 bases each). CDR1 LGHDT and CDR2 YNNKEL come from the germline V gene (reference sequence). The CDR3 totals 12 residues. Trimming cost V 3 bases and J 7 bases, with 10 bases left between them. CDR3 in amino acids: CASSQMGPEQYF. The CDR3 bases are TGTGCCAGCAGCCAGATGGGACCGGAGCAGTACTTC.

Comments on this clonotype: One junction end does not reproduce the germline sequence, and a read error may be involved. The chain recombines TRBV3-1 with TRBJ1-1; TRBD1 is a possible D gene (6 bases). The CDR3 sequence is 15 residues long. Germline loops: CDR1 LGHDT, CDR2 YNNKEL (reference sequence). The CDR3 here is CASSRTNRVGTGAFF. CDR3 DNA sequence: TGTGCCAGCAGCCGCACAAACAGGGTGGGCACTGGAGCTTTCTTT.

This clonotype was observed at least ten times. In DNA form, the CDR3 reads TGTGCCAGTCGAGAGGAGGGCTCGGGCACTGAAGCTTTCTTT. Translated: CASREEGSGTEAFF. V gene TRBV28 combines with J gene TRBJ1-1; D not resolved. CDR1 is MDHEN, CDR2 SYDVKM, per germline. Trimming left V 9 bases short and J 4 bases short, with 18 bases between. This CDR3 contains 14 residues.

The V gene is TRBV6-2 or TRBV6-3, the J gene TRBJ2-7; 7 bases align to TRBD1. The J segment lost 3 bases and the V segment lost 5 bases, leaving 1 base of the junction unmatched. The germline CDR1 and CDR2 sequences are MNHEY and SVGEGT. This CDR3 is built from 12 residues. CDR3 residues: CASSDRVYEQYF. CDR3 in DNA: TGTGCCAGCAGTGACAGGGTCTACGAGCAGTACTTC.

This clonotype was found many times. The CDR3: CATSRDRTGSHEQFF. The DNA of the CDR3 is TGTGCCACCAGCAGAGATCGAACAGGGTCCCATGAGCAGTTCTTC. The V gene is TRBV15, the J gene TRBJ2-1; possible D gene TRBD1, 6 bases. This CDR3 spans 15 amino acids. Trimming took off 0 bases at V and 8 bases at J, with 14 bases between the two ends. Germline loops: CDR1 LNHNV, CDR2 YYDKDF (reference sequence).

The count of this clonotype is one. Lacking the conserved final phenylalanine or tryptophan, this CDR3 likely reflects a read error. The V and J genes are TRBV11-2 and TRBJ2-1, with 11 bases that match TRBD2. Germline-derived CDR1 and CDR2 are SGHAT and FQNNGV. The junction had 4 bases not matched to a gene; V was cut back by 5 bases and J by 4 bases. CDR3 length equals 15 residues. The chain's CDR3 is CASSPGTSGYNEQFL. The CDR3 nucleotides are TGTGCCAGCAGCCCGGGGACTAGCGGTTACAATGAGCAGTTCCTC.

This chain uses TRBV12-3 or TRBV12-4 with TRBJ2-5; D may be TRBD1 or TRBD2 (5 bases each). Trimming took off 4 bases at V and 5 bases at J, with 11 bases between the two ends. The CDR3 consists of 13 residues. The CDR3 is CASSSGPRETQYF. The CDR3 DNA is TGTGCCAGCAGTTCGGGACCGCGGGAGACCCAGTACTTC.

In its sample, this clonotype was seen a few times. The genes are TRBV2 and TRBJ2-4, with D perhaps assigned TRBD1 or TRBD2 (5 bases each). The CDR3 consists of 15 residues. CDR1 is SNHLY and CDR2 is FYNNEI in the germline V gene. V was shortened by 4 bases and J by 6 bases, with 16 bases between the two germline ends. The CDR3 is CASSGSVRDPNIQYF. The CDR3 coding sequence is TGTGCCAGCAGTGGGTCTGTAAGGGACCCAAACATTCAGTACTTC.

In this sample, this clonotype turned up many times. Possible read error: a much larger clone is one base away. The V gene is TRBV7-9, the J gene TRBJ1-5, with 7 bases identical to TRBD1. Germline V gene lookup returns CDR1 SEHNR and CDR2 FQNEAQ (reference sequence). The V and J ends lost 3 bases and 2 bases, in that order; junction bases with no gene match: 1. The length of the CDR3 is 14 residues. The CDR3 is CASSFTGGNQPQHF. The CDR3 nucleotides are TGTGCCAGCAGCTTCACAGGGGGCAATCAGCCCCAGCATTTT.

The chain has TRBV30 and TRBJ2-1, with 7 positions matching TRBD1. V lost 4 bases, J lost 10 bases, and 13 bases stayed unmatched. The CDR3 loop spans 14 amino acids. Germline loops: CDR1 GTSNPN, CDR2 SVGIG (reference sequence). DNA of the CDR3: TGTGCCTGGACGAAACCAAGACAGGGAGACGAGCAGTTCTTC. This codes for CAWTKPRQGDEQFF.

The V call is TRBV4-1, the J call TRBJ1-2; TRBD1 matches 7 bases. Germline CDR1 and CDR2: MGHRA and YSYEKL. Trimming took 4 bases from V and 5 from J; bases not matched to a gene: 13. The CDR3 runs to 16 residues. This chain's CDR3 is CASSRPSLQGPYGYTF. CDR3 DNA: TGCGCCAGCAGCCGACCTTCTCTACAGGGGCCTTATGGCTACACCTTC.

This clonotype occurred many times. V is TRBV11-3 and J is TRBJ1-1, with D hard to call. CDR3 length: 13 residues. V was trimmed by 2 bases and J by 5 bases, leaving 9 bases between them. CDR1 is SGHNT, CDR2 YENEEA, per germline. DNA for the CDR3: TGTGCCAGCAGCTTAAAGCCGGCGACTGAAGCTTTCTTT. It is translated as CASSLKPATEAFF.

The chain carries TRBV5-4 and TRBJ2-3; 7 bases match TRBD1. Trimming took 4 bases from V and 5 from J; bases not matched to a gene: 10. Per germline, CDR1 SGHNT and CDR2 YYREEE (reference sequence). The CDR3 is 15 amino acids. CDR3 DNA sequence: TGTGCCAGCAGCATACAGGGGATAGAAAGAGATACGCAGTATTTT. Its protein is CASSIQGIERDTQYF.

This clonotype was recorded many times. The chain joins TRBV10-3 to TRBJ2-1; 9 bases are a match to TRBD2. This CDR3 spans 15 amino acids. The V and J ends lost 2 bases and 6 bases, in that order; junction bases with no gene match: 5. Germline values: CDR1 ENHRY, CDR2 SYGVKD. DNA of the CDR3: TGTGCCATCAGTGAGGGCCTAGCGGGACCCAATGAGCAGTTCTTC. Translation gives CAISEGLAGPNEQFF.

At least ten counts were recorded for this clonotype. The J gene is TRBJ2-7, the V gene TRBV30; possible D gene TRBD1, 5 bases. The CDR3 spans 15 residues. CDR1 GTSNPN and CDR2 SVGIG come from the germline V gene (reference sequence). Trimming took 0 bases from V and 2 from J, leaving 14 bases between them. The CDR3 loop is CAWSVPPWGPYEQYF. The CDR3, as DNA: TGTGCCTGGAGTGTACCCCCTTGGGGCCCCTACGAGCAGTACTTC.